The 28 T cell receptor beta chains listed next were all sequenced from one sample in a study of glioma-infiltrating T cells after dendritic cell vaccination. The time point denotes: after dendritic cell vaccination, including at tumor progression/relapse. The repertoire was sequenced with immunoSEQ multiplex PCR; TCRdb's copy has only in-frame clones and lacks some. The sample has approximately 85,000 clones; 85% are singletons. Sequencing was performed on blood, taken after dendritic cell vaccination. Receptors were obtained from a human donor with glioblastoma.

This clone was seen a few times. CDR3 bases: TGTGCCAGCAGCCGACGACAGGGGACAGCGGGGGGCTACACCTTC. Encoded protein: CASSRRQGTAGGYTF. J is TRBJ1-2 and V is TRBV7-2; TRBD1 matches at 8 bases. Germline-derived CDR1 and CDR2 are SGHTA and FQGNSA. The J segment lost 8 bases and the V segment lost 5 bases, leaving 13 bases of the junction unmatched. The CDR3 covers 15 residues.

The chain joins TRBV5-4 to TRBJ2-1, with 8 bases identical to TRBD2. The CDR3 runs 17 residues. The germline V gene has CDR1 SGHNT and CDR2 YYREEE (reference sequence). Unmatched junction bases numbered 13, after V lost 5 bases and J lost 3 bases. This CDR3 reads CASSPGGSGTLYNEQFF. In DNA, the CDR3 is TGTGCCAGCAGTCCGGGAGGTAGCGGGACCCTCTACAATGAGCAGTTCTTC.

The chain is built from TRBV7-6 and TRBJ1-1, with no clear D. This CDR3 contains 13 residues. Trimming pared 1 base from V and 5 bases from J, leaving 8 bases between. Germline CDR1 reads SGHVS; CDR2 reads FNYEAQ. This CDR3 reads CASSLVTETEAFF. As DNA, the CDR3 is TGTGCCAGCAGCTTAGTTACAGAAACTGAAGCTTTCTTT.

This sequence joins TRBV6-6 and TRBJ2-2; D is possibly TRBD1 (5 bases). Germline loops: CDR1 MNHNY, CDR2 SVGAGI (reference sequence). V lost 5 bases and J 0 bases, leaving 13 bases between the germline ends. This CDR3 is built from 16 residues. CDR3 DNA: TGTGCCAGCAGTCAGAGACAGACCCCGAACACCGGGGAGCTGTTTTTT. Its protein product is CASSQRQTPNTGELFF.

This rearrangement joins TRBV5-1 to TRBJ2-3; TRBD2 matches 12 bases. This CDR3 region has 16 residues. The V segment lost 4 bases and the J segment 6 bases; nucleotides outside the gene matches: 9. Per germline, CDR1 SGHRS and CDR2 YFSETQ. The CDR3 loop reads CASSPKTSGGVDTQYF. The CDR3 coding sequence is TGCGCCAGCAGCCCGAAGACTAGCGGGGGAGTGGATACGCAGTATTTT.

The chain is built from TRBV30 and TRBJ1-2; D may be TRBD1 (6 bases). The CDR3 runs 17 residues. The ends were cut back, 2 bases at V and 4 bases at J, with 23 bases in the middle. Per the germline V gene, CDR1 is GTSNPN and CDR2 is SVGIG (reference sequence). CDR3 sequence reads: CAWSTPMAGDRGYGYTF. As DNA, the CDR3 is TGTGCCTGGAGTACGCCTATGGCAGGGGATAGGGGCTATGGCTACACCTTC.

The V gene is TRBV30, the J gene TRBJ2-1, with D possibly TRBD2 on 5 matching bases. CDR3 length: 11 amino acids. CDR1 is GTSNPN and CDR2 is SVGIG in the germline V gene (reference sequence). V was trimmed by 7 bases and J by 4 bases, leaving 8 bases between them. CDR3 sequence (DNA): TGTGCCTTTAGGGAGTACAATGAGCAGTTCTTC. Its translation is CAFREYNEQFF.

The chain couples TRBV5-6 to TRBJ2-3; weak D call: TRBD2 (6 bases). This CDR3 has 16 amino acids. V gave up 2 bases and J gave up 7 bases, with 20 bases separating them. In germline, CDR1 is SGHDT, CDR2 YYEEEE. In DNA, the CDR3 is TGTGCCAGCAGCTTCGGGTCGGGGGATCGGTCGTATACGCAGTATTTT. This translates into CASSFGSGDRSYTQYF.

The chain carries TRBV6-1 and TRBJ1-5, with 7 positions matching TRBD1. The CDR3 covers 14 residues. The junction had 10 bases not matched to a gene; V was cut back by 7 bases and J by 7 bases. Germline V gives CDR1 MNHNS, CDR2 SASEGT. CDR3 region: CASNFDRVGQPQHF. The CDR3 DNA follows: TGTGCCAGCAACTTCGACAGGGTCGGGCAGCCCCAGCATTTT.

This sequence joins TRBV6-6 and TRBJ2-7; 8 bases align to TRBD2. The CDR3 is made up of 14 amino acids. Trimming took 2 bases from V and 3 from J; bases not matched to a gene: 3. The germline V gene has CDR1 MNHNY and CDR2 SVGAGI (reference sequence). CDR3 in amino acids: CASSYAAGGYEQYF. In nucleotides, the CDR3 is TGTGCCAGCAGTTACGCGGCGGGAGGCTACGAGCAGTACTTC.

The CDR3 region has the DNA TGCAGCGTTGTTACTATACGCACCAAAAACATTCAGTACTTC. Amino acid sequence: CSVVTIRTKNIQYF. The rearrangement links TRBV29-1 to TRBJ2-4, with no clear D. V lost 4 bases to trimming and J lost 2 bases, with 12 bases between them. This CDR3 contains 14 residues. The germline CDR1 and CDR2 sequences are SQVTM and ANQGSEA.

The table lists this clone with a few counts. The chain combines TRBV4-3 with TRBJ2-5, with a weak D call TRBD1 (5 bases). The CDR3 loop spans 15 amino acids. The V end lost 3 bases, the J end lost 5 bases, and 16 bases lay between the germline ends. CDR1 is LGHNA, CDR2 YSLEER, per germline. The CDR3 here is CASSHGALEVETQYF. CDR3 coding DNA: TGCGCCAGCAGCCATGGGGCCCTTGAGGTGGAGACCCAGTACTTC.

The genes are TRBV10-3 and TRBJ2-1, with 9 bases fitting TRBD2. Trimming cost V 3 bases and J 0 bases; bases outside gene matches: 3. Looked up from germline, CDR1 is ENHRY and CDR2 is SYGVKD. This CDR3 contains 16 residues. CDR3: CAISDISGSSYNEQFF. CDR3 sequence (DNA): TGTGCCATCAGTGATATTAGCGGGAGCTCCTACAATGAGCAGTTCTTC.

V is TRBV9 and J is TRBJ1-2, with unresolved D. Trimming cost V 0 bases and J 4 bases, with 10 bases left between them. CDR3 length: 14 residues. The germline V gene has CDR1 SGDLS and CDR2 YYNGEE. The CDR3 DNA reads TGTGCCAGCAGCGTAGTCGGAGACGTCTATGGCTACACCTTC. Encoded protein: CASSVVGDVYGYTF.

CDR3 DNA sequence: TGCGCCAGCAGCTTGGGGGGACAGGACTTTAGCAATCAGCCCCAGCATTTT. This codes for CASSLGGQDFSNQPQHF. The rearrangement joins TRBV5-1 to TRBJ1-5, with 8 bases identical to TRBD1. V gave up 0 bases and J gave up 0 bases; unmatched junction bases: 5. The V gene's germline CDR1 is SGHRS and CDR2 YFSETQ. The length of the CDR3 is 17 residues.

V usage is TRBV4-3 and J usage is TRBJ2-3, with a possible D match to TRBD1 (6 bases). Trimming cost V 0 bases and J 1 base, with 14 bases left between them. The CDR3 length is 17 residues. CDR1 and CDR2 from the germline V gene are LGHNA and YSLEER. As DNA, the CDR3 is TGCGCCAGCAGCCAAGATACCCCCAGGGGCGGCACAGATACGCAGTATTTT. It codes for CASSQDTPRGGTDTQYF.

The chain combines TRBV7-9 with TRBJ2-2, with 7 positions matching TRBD2. This CDR3 is 16 amino acids long. Losses at the gene ends were 7 bases for V and 5 bases for J; bases not matched to a gene: 13. The V gene's germline CDR1 is SEHNR and CDR2 FQNEAQ (reference sequence). The CDR3 protein is CASKGVRGVETGELFF. CDR3 bases: TGTGCCAGCAAAGGAGTTCGGGGGGTTGAGACCGGGGAGCTGTTTTTT.

The rearrangement joins TRBV28 to TRBJ2-7; TRBD1 aligns across 9 bases. The CDR3 length is 16 residues. Per the germline V gene, CDR1 is MDHEN and CDR2 is SYDVKM. V trimming: 1 base; J trimming: 3 bases; junction bases outside the gene matches: 7. The CDR3 bases are TGTGCCAGCAGTTTATATGGACAGGGGATTAGCTACGAGCAGTACTTC. Translated: CASSLYGQGISYEQYF.

The chain uses TRBV2 and TRBJ2-5; D is possibly TRBD2 (5 bases). Germline V gene data show CDR1 as SNHLY and CDR2 as FYNNEI. This CDR3 is 12 amino acids long. With 5 bases removed from V and 2 bases from J, the gap between germline ends came to 6 bases. The DNA of the CDR3 is TGTGCCAGCAGTTCGGGACAAGAGACCCAGTACTTC. Translation: CASSSGQETQYF.

The chain uses TRBV27 and TRBJ2-3; 8 nucleotides agree with TRBD2. The V gene's germline CDR1 is MNHEY and CDR2 SMNVEV (reference sequence). This CDR3 spans 18 amino acids. V shed 5 bases, J shed 0 bases, and the junction held 13 bases outside the gene matches. The CDR3, as DNA: TGTGCCAGCAGTGGCCCCAGCGGGGGCCGGACTAGCACAGATACGCAGTATTTT. Translating gives CASSGPSGGRTSTDTQYF.

The CDR3 here is CSAWGGYEQYF. CDR3 bases: TGCAGCGCTTGGGGCGGATACGAGCAGTACTTC. This rearrangement joins TRBV29-1 to TRBJ2-7, with D possibly TRBD1 on 5 matching bases. Trimming pared 7 bases from V and 4 bases from J, leaving 11 bases between. The CDR3 runs 11 residues. Per the germline V gene, CDR1 is SQVTM and CDR2 is ANQGSEA.

CDR3 sequence: CASSSGASTDTQYF. CDR3 in DNA: TGCGCCAGCAGCTCTGGGGCTAGCACAGATACGCAGTATTTT. This chain links TRBV5-1 with TRBJ2-3; maybe TRBD1 (5 bases). CDR3 length equals 14 residues. Germline loops: CDR1 SGHRS, CDR2 YFSETQ. V was clipped by 3 bases and J by 0 bases, with 8 bases between them. Full variable domain (rest looked up from reference TRBV5-1 and TRBJ2-3): KAGVTQTPRYLIKTRGQQVTLSCSPISGHRSVSWYQQTPGQGLQFLFEYFSETQRNKGNFPGRFSGRQFSNSRSEMNVSTLELGDSALYLCASSSGASTDTQYFGPGTRLTVL.

The chain joins TRBV4-1 to TRBJ1-6; no clear D. V was pared by 1 base and J by 6 bases, with 16 bases between. The CDR3 is 17 residues long. CDR1 is MGHRA, CDR2 YSYEKL, per germline. CDR3 sequence: CASSQATPRGFNSPLHF. In nucleotides, the CDR3 is TGCGCCAGCAGCCAAGCGACCCCTCGGGGATTTAATTCACCCCTCCACTTT.

The V and J genes are TRBV4-3 and TRBJ2-7; D is perhaps TRBD2 (5 bases). The CDR3 runs 14 residues. The germline V gene encodes CDR1 LGHNA and CDR2 YSLEER. V was trimmed by 0 bases and J by 3 bases, leaving 9 bases between them. CDR3 residues: CASSQDRGFYEQYF. The CDR3, as DNA: TGCGCCAGCAGCCAAGATCGGGGTTTCTACGAGCAGTACTTC.

This chain uses TRBV9 with TRBJ2-1; tentatively, D is TRBD1 (5 bases). The CDR3 spans 15 residues. V lost 0 bases to trimming and J lost 4 bases, with 11 bases between them. Germline CDR1 SGDLS, CDR2 YYNGEE. The CDR3 region is CASSVEGVKYNEQFF. CDR3 DNA sequence: TGTGCCAGCAGCGTAGAAGGGGTAAAATACAATGAGCAGTTCTTC.

V and J are TRBV27 and TRBJ1-4, with 8 nucleotides matching TRBD1. This CDR3 spans 15 amino acids. Trimming took 6 bases from V and 4 from J; bases not matched to a gene: 7. CDR1 and CDR2 from the germline V gene are MNHEY and SMNVEV (reference sequence). The DNA of the CDR3 is TGTGCCAGCAGATCAGGACAGGGCGGTAATGAAAAACTGTTTTTT. It codes for CASRSGQGGNEKLFF.

This clone was observed once. The chain carries TRBV15 and TRBJ1-4, with D perhaps matching TRBD1 (6 bases). Germline-derived CDR1 and CDR2 are LNHNV and YYDKDF (reference sequence). The CDR3 sequence is 18 residues long. Trimming removed 0 bases at V and 3 bases at J, with 17 bases between. The CDR3 nucleotides read TGTGCCACCAGCAGAGATGGACAGATTATACCCGCTAATGAAAAACTGTTTTTT. Its translation: CATSRDGQIIPANEKLFF.

This chain connects TRBV6-5 to TRBJ1-2; TRBD1 matches at 7 bases. From germline, CDR1 is MNHEY and CDR2 SVGAGI. After removal of 9 bases from V and 4 bases from J, the junction contained 8 bases not matched to a gene. This CDR3 is 13 amino acids long. DNA for the CDR3: TGTGCCAGTATGACGACAGGGAGCTATGGCTACACCTTC. This translates into CASMTTGSYGYTF.